At least ten counts were recorded for the clone carrying this TCR beta chain. Antigen: not known. Donors uniformly comprised healthy Caucasians. Carrying unique molecular identifiers, the cDNA also gained a universal primer site through template switching. TCRdb used MiXCR to reprocess the 5' RACE reads, holding one entry per CDR3 protein. Of 570,000 or so distinct CDR3 sequences listed, roughly 9.9% are singletons. This sample is drawn from a study of identical twins. Regarding the study as a whole: With monozygotic twins, out-of-frame TCR alpha sharing exceeded what models estimated. Analyses based on zero insertions could be partly confounded by invariant MAIT and iNKT cells.

V lost 4 bases to trimming and J lost 3 bases, with 6 bases between them. The germline V gene encodes CDR1 SQVTM and CDR2 ANQGSEA. The CDR3 extends over 12 amino acids. These same data were also listed under a study on yellow fever vaccine responses in identical twins.

The sequencing sample was made of PBMCs. This chain uses TRBV29-1 with TRBJ1-4; D is perhaps TRBD1 (6 bases). The sequence derives from a woman younger than 30 in good health. CDR3 DNA: TGCAGCGTTGCAGGGGCTAATGAAAAACTGTTTTTT. Translated, it gives CSVAGANEKLFF. The full variable domain, completed using reference TRBV29-1 and TRBJ1-4, is SAVISQKPSRDICQRGTSLTIQCQVDSQVTMMFWYRQQPGQSLTLIATANQGSEATYESGFVIDKFPISRPNLTFSTLTVSNMSPEDSSIYLCSVAGANEKLFFGSGTQLSVL.